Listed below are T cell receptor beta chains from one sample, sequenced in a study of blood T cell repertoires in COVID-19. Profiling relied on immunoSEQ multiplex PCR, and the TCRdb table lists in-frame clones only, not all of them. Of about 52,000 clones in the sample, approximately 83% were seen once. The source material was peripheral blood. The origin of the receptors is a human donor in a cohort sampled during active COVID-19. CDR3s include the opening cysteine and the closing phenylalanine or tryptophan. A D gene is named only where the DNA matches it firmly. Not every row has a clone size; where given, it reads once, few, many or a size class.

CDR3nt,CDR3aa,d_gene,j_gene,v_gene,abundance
TGCGCCAGCAGCTTGGCGGGACTAGCGGGAACCGAGCAGTACTTC,CASSLAGLAGTEQYF,TRBD2,TRBJ2-7,TRBV5-1,-
TGTGCCAGCAGTCTCCCCCGGGACAGGGTCGGCATTCAGTACTTC,CASSLPRDRVGIQYF,TRBD1,TRBJ2-4,TRBV2,once
TGTGCCAGCAGTTTCCGTGGACAGGTGCAGTACTTC,CASSFRGQVQYF,TRBD1,TRBJ2-7,TRBV28,once
TGTGCCAGCAGCGGAACTAGCGGGAGGGCATACGAGCAGTACTTC,CASSGTSGRAYEQYF,TRBD2,TRBJ2-7,TRBV25-1,once
TGTGCCAGCAGTTTGGCAGGGTATTATAACGAGCAGTACTTC,CASSLAGYYNEQYF,-,TRBJ2-7,TRBV28,-
TGCGCCAGCAGCCAAGGACTAGTCCAGAACGAGCAGTACTTC,CASSQGLVQNEQYF,-,TRBJ2-7,TRBV4-1,-
TGCAGCGTTGTCCGGGACTACACCAATGAGCAGTTCTTC,CSVVRDYTNEQFF,TRBD2,TRBJ2-1,TRBV29-1,-
TGTGCCAGCAGCATCGACAGGGGGCGCAGGGGAACTAATGAAAAACTGTTTTTT,CASSIDRGRRGTNEKLFF,TRBD1,TRBJ1-4,TRBV28,-
TGTGCCAGCTCACCAGGTGGACAGGGTGCAGCCGGGGAGCTGTTTTTT,CASSPGGQGAAGELFF,TRBD1,TRBJ2-2,TRBV18,-
TGTGCCACCCTGGGAGGTCCCATGAACACTGAAGCTTTCTTT,CATLGGPMNTEAFF,-,TRBJ1-1,TRBV28,few
TGTGCCAGCGGAGGGACTAGCGTTCAAACTGAGCAGTTCTTC,CASGGTSVQTEQFF,TRBD2,TRBJ2-1,TRBV28,few
TGTGCCAGCAGCCAAGGTCGCGGTAGCGGGAGCCAGTGGGATGAGCAGTTCTTC,CASSQGRGSGSQWDEQFF,TRBD2,TRBJ2-1,TRBV3-1/TRBV3-2,-
TGTGCCAGCAGCCCTCGGACTAGCAAAGAGACCCAGTACTTC,CASSPRTSKETQYF,TRBD2,TRBJ2-5,TRBV9,-
TGTGCCAGCAGCTTACTGAGACAGCCCCAGCATTTT,CASSLLRQPQHF,-,TRBJ1-5,TRBV7-2,few
TGTGCCAGCAGCCCCTGGACTGAAGAGACCCAGTACTTC,CASSPWTEETQYF,-,TRBJ2-5,TRBV6-5,-
TGTGCCTGGAGTGTGGACAGGGGAAATGAGCAGTTCTTC,CAWSVDRGNEQFF,TRBD1,TRBJ2-1,TRBV30,-
TGTGCCAGCTCATCACTTATGGACAGGTTTACCCCGAGCTCCTACAATGAGCAGTTCTTC,CASSSLMDRFTPSSYNEQFF,TRBD1,TRBJ2-1,TRBV18,-
TGTGCCAGCAGTTACAGGGGAAACACTGAAGCTTTCTTT,CASSYRGNTEAFF,-,TRBJ1-1,TRBV6-5,-
TGTGCCAGCAGCCCTACGGGACAGTTATCCTTCACTGAAGCTTTCTTT,CASSPTGQLSFTEAFF,TRBD1,TRBJ1-1,TRBV6-2/TRBV6-3,once
TGCGCCAGCAGCTTGGCCGGGACTCGCTACACAGATACGCAGTATTTT,CASSLAGTRYTDTQYF,-,TRBJ2-3,TRBV5-1,-
TGTGGGGGGGGGATTAGCAATCAGCCCCAGCATTTT,CGGGISNQPQHF,-,TRBJ1-5,TRBV28,-
TGTGCCAGCAAAGCGGACTATCTCTCCTACGAGCAGTACTTC,CASKADYLSYEQYF,-,TRBJ2-7,TRBV27,-
TGCAGCGTTCGGGGGGTCTGGACCTACGAGCAGTACTTC,CSVRGVWTYEQYF,TRBD2,TRBJ2-7,TRBV29-1,-
TGTGCCAGCTCCCGGGACAGGGGGAATGAGCAGTTCTTC,CASSRDRGNEQFF,TRBD1,TRBJ2-1,TRBV18,-
TGCGCCAGCAGCTTGGGGCAGATCTCTGGGGCCAACGTCCTGACTTTC,CASSLGQISGANVLTF,-,TRBJ2-6,TRBV5-1,few
TGTGCCAGCAGCGGGACTAGCGGGTTCTCCAATGAGCAGTTCTTC,CASSGTSGFSNEQFF,TRBD2,TRBJ2-1,TRBV5-6,-
TGTGCCAGCAGCTCTAGCGGCCTCGGAGCGGACATTCAGTACTTC,CASSSSGLGADIQYF,TRBD2,TRBJ2-4,TRBV28,-